This T cell receptor beta chain was captured in a study of shared clonotypes between healthy human individuals. V lost 6 bases to trimming and J lost 6 bases, with 9 bases between them. The CDR3 consists of 10 residues. Germline values: CDR1 DFQATT, CDR2 SNEGSKA (reference sequence). Sequencing used immunoSEQ multiplex PCR; TCRdb keeps in-frame clones, though not all of them. Altogether some 1,600,000 clones are present, 95% to 99% being singletons, with the ten largest covering around 0.47%. The clonotype was recovered from a man aged 25-40 years in good health. The gene calls are TRBV20-1 and TRBJ2-7, with D unresolved. The sample taken for sequencing was naive CD4+ T cells sorted from blood. The subset here: CD45RA+ positively selected. Here the CDR3 DNA reads TGCAGTGCCTCCGTAGTCGAGCAGTACTTC. Its translation: CSASVVEQYF.